Listed below are T cell receptor beta chains from one sample, sequenced in a study of cytomegalovirus exposure and HLA in healthy donors. Some clones are missing from TCRdb's copy, which holds only in-frame ones; the method was immunoSEQ multiplex PCR. The profile covers over 150,000 clones, with 75% to 85% appearing a single time and approximately 13% taken by the ten largest. Sequenced: PBMCs. The receptors were sampled from a woman aged 45-65 years in good health and CMV-seronegative. Each CDR3 is given with its conserved first and last residue. The D gene is left open where the match is weak. Only some rows state a clone size, as once, few, many or a class for expanded clones.

v_call: TRBV7-2
d_call: NA
clone_size: NA
j_call: TRBJ2-7
cdr3_nt: TGTGCCAGCAGCTTATTCGCGAGCGAGCAGTACTTC
cdr3_aa: CASSLFASEQYF

v_call: TRBV6-5
d_call: NA
clone_size: NA
j_call: TRBJ2-7
cdr3_nt: TGTGCCAGCAGTGGACCACAGGGATACGAGCAGTACTTC
cdr3_aa: CASSGPQGYEQYF

v_call: TRBV19
d_call: TRBD2
clone_size: NA
j_call: TRBJ2-5
cdr3_nt: TGTGCCAGTAGTACCGGGGCGGTAGCGGGAGCTCAAGAGACCCAGTACTTC
cdr3_aa: CASSTGAVAGAQETQYF

v_call: TRBV9
d_call: NA
clone_size: NA
j_call: TRBJ2-4
cdr3_nt: TGTGCCAGCAGCCCGATTGGCTCCCAAAACATTCAGTACTTC
cdr3_aa: CASSPIGSQNIQYF

v_call: TRBV11-2
d_call: NA
clone_size: NA
j_call: TRBJ2-2
cdr3_nt: TGTGCCAGCAGCTTAGAGGGAGTGACCGGGGAGCTGTTTTTT
cdr3_aa: CASSLEGVTGELFF

v_call: TRBV27
d_call: TRBD2
clone_size: NA
j_call: TRBJ2-5
cdr3_nt: TGTGCCAGCAGCGCTGGCGCTAGCGGGAGAGGGTTTTCGGAGACCCAGTACTTC
cdr3_aa: CASSAGASGRGFSETQYF

v_call: TRBV2
d_call: NA
clone_size: NA
j_call: TRBJ2-5
cdr3_nt: TGTGCCAGCAGTGAGAACTCCCTCCAAGAGACCCAGTACTTC
cdr3_aa: CASSENSLQETQYF

v_call: TRBV27
d_call: TRBD1
clone_size: few
j_call: TRBJ1-2
cdr3_nt: TGTGCCAGCAGTCCGGGACAGGGGGTTGGCTATGGCTACACCTTC
cdr3_aa: CASSPGQGVGYGYTF

v_call: TRBV6-1
d_call: TRBD1
clone_size: NA
j_call: TRBJ2-7
cdr3_nt: TGTGCCAGCAGTGTAGTGGACAGGTTAGGAGAGCAGTACTTC
cdr3_aa: CASSVVDRLGEQYF

v_call: TRBV7-7
d_call: NA
clone_size: NA
j_call: TRBJ2-5
cdr3_nt: TGTGCCAGCAGCCACGACGGGGAAGAGACCCAGTACTTC
cdr3_aa: CASSHDGEETQYF

v_call: TRBV29-1
d_call: TRBD2
clone_size: NA
j_call: TRBJ2-5
cdr3_nt: TGCAGCATGGGCGGGGGGCCTGGAGAGACCCAGTACTTC
cdr3_aa: CSMGGGPGETQYF

v_call: TRBV7-3
d_call: TRBD2
clone_size: NA
j_call: TRBJ2-1
cdr3_nt: TGTGCCAGCAGTCTAGCGGGGGGGCCGAATGAGCAGTTCTTC
cdr3_aa: CASSLAGGPNEQFF

v_call: TRBV6-5
d_call: TRBD1
clone_size: NA
j_call: TRBJ1-1
cdr3_nt: TGTGCCAGCAGCCCCATCCCAGGGGGCCCCCCTGAAGCTTTCTTT
cdr3_aa: CASSPIPGGPPEAFF

v_call: TRBV28
d_call: TRBD1
clone_size: NA
j_call: TRBJ2-3
cdr3_nt: TGTGCCAGCAGCCAACCCGGGACAGGGGGCGGAGATACGCAGTATTTT
cdr3_aa: CASSQPGTGGGDTQYF

v_call: TRBV6-5
d_call: NA
clone_size: NA
j_call: TRBJ1-2
cdr3_nt: TGTGCCAGCAGTTTATCCTTAGACAGATATGGCTACACCTTC
cdr3_aa: CASSLSLDRYGYTF

v_call: TRBV2
d_call: TRBD1
clone_size: few
j_call: TRBJ2-7
cdr3_nt: TGTGCCAGCAGTGAAGGCCCCGGGACAGGGCTAAGTGAGCAGTACTTC
cdr3_aa: CASSEGPGTGLSEQYF

v_call: TRBV30
d_call: NA
clone_size: NA
j_call: TRBJ2-1
cdr3_nt: TGTGCCTGGAGTGTAAGGAATCGGGGGACCTACAATGAGCAGTTCTTC
cdr3_aa: CAWSVRNRGTYNEQFF

v_call: TRBV9
d_call: TRBD1
clone_size: NA
j_call: TRBJ1-1
cdr3_nt: TGTGCCAGCAGCGCCACAGGGGGAACTCTTTATAAGAACACTGAAGCTTTCTTT
cdr3_aa: CASSATGGTLYKNTEAFF

v_call: TRBV28
d_call: NA
clone_size: NA
j_call: TRBJ2-3
cdr3_nt: TGTGCCAGCAGTCTACCCTTTGGCGGCAGCACAGATACGCAGTATTTT
cdr3_aa: CASSLPFGGSTDTQYF

v_call: TRBV5-1
d_call: NA
clone_size: NA
j_call: TRBJ1-1
cdr3_nt: TGCGCCAGCAGCTTGATCGGGGGGCGTGGAATAAGTGAAGCTTTCTTT
cdr3_aa: CASSLIGGRGISEAFF

v_call: TRBV29-1
d_call: TRBD2
clone_size: NA
j_call: TRBJ2-7
cdr3_nt: TGCAGCGTTGAAACAGACCTCGGCGGGGGCTACGAGCAGTACTTC
cdr3_aa: CSVETDLGGGYEQYF

v_call: TRBV18
d_call: NA
clone_size: NA
j_call: TRBJ2-5
cdr3_nt: TGTGCCAGCTCACCAGGCCCCCTAGGGGCAGGCGAGACCCAGTACTTC
cdr3_aa: CASSPGPLGAGETQYF

v_call: TRBV30
d_call: NA
clone_size: NA
j_call: TRBJ1-5
cdr3_nt: TGTGCCTGGAGCAGGCAGCAGTATCAGCCCCAGCATTTT
cdr3_aa: CAWSRQQYQPQHF

v_call: TRBV2
d_call: NA
clone_size: few
j_call: TRBJ2-1
cdr3_nt: TGTGCCAGCAGCATAATTGAAGGGGCCGGTGGTGAGCAGTTCTTC
cdr3_aa: CASSIIEGAGGEQFF

v_call: TRBV29-1
d_call: TRBD2
clone_size: NA
j_call: TRBJ2-5
cdr3_nt: TGCAGCGTTACAATAGCGGGGGCGACGTCTAACCAGTACTTC
cdr3_aa: CSVTIAGATSNQYF

v_call: TRBV19
d_call: NA
clone_size: NA
j_call: TRBJ1-5
cdr3_nt: TGTGCCAGTAGTCCAGAGATTGCCGGGGGTCAGCCCCAGCATTTT
cdr3_aa: CASSPEIAGGQPQHF

v_call: TRBV5-1
d_call: TRBD1
clone_size: NA
j_call: TRBJ1-6
cdr3_nt: TGCGCCAGCAGCTCCCGGGACAGTTATAATTCACCCCTCCACTTT
cdr3_aa: CASSSRDSYNSPLHF